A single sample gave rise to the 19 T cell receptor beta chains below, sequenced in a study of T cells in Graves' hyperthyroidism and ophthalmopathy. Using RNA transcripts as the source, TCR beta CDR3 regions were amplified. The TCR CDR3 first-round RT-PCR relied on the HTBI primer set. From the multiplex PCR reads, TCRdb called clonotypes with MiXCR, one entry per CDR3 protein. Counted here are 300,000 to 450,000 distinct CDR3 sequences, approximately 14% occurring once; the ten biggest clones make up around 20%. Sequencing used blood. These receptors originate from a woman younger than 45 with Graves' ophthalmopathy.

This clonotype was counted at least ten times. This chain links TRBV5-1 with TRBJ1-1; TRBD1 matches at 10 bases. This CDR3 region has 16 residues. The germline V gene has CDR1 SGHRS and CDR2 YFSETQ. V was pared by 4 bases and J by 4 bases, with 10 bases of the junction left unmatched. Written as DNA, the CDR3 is TGCGCCAGCAGCGGAGGGGACAGGGGTTTGGGCACTGAAGCTTTCTTT. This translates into CASSGGDRGLGTEAFF.

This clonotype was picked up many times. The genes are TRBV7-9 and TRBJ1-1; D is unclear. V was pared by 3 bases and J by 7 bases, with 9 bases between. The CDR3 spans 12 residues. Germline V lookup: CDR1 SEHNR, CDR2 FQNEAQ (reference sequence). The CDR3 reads CASSFLGIEAFF. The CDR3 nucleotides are TGTGCCAGCAGCTTTTTGGGTATTGAAGCTTTCTTT.

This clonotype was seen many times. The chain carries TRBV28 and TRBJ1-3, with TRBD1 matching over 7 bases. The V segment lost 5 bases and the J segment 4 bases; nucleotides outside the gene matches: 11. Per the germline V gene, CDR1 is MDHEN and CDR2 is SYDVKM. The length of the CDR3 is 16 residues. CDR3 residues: CASSPGTVTSGNTIYF. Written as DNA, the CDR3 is TGTGCCAGCAGTCCGGGGACAGTAACTTCGGGAAACACCATATATTTT.

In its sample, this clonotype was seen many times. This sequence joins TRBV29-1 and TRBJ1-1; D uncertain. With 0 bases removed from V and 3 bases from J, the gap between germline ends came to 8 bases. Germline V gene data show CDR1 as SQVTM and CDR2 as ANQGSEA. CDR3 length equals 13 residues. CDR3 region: CSVEDLDHTEAFF. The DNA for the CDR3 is TGCAGCGTTGAAGATCTGGACCACACTGAAGCTTTCTTT.

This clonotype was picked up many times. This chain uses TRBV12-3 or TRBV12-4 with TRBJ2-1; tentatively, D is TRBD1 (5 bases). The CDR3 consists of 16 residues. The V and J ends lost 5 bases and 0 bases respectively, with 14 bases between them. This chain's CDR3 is CASSTRQRSSYNEQFF. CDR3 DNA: TGTGCCAGCAGTACCAGACAGAGAAGCTCCTACAATGAGCAGTTCTTC.

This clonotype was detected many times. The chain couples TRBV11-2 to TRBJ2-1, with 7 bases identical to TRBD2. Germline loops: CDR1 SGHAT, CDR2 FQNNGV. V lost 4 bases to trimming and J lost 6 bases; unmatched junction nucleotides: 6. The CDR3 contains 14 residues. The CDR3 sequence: CASSSPPSGNEQFF. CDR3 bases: TGTGCCAGCAGCTCTCCTCCTAGCGGCAATGAGCAGTTCTTC. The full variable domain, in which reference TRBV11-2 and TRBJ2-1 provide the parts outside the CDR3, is EAGVAQSPRYKIIEKRQSVAFWCNPISGHATLYWYQQILGQGPKLLIQFQNNGVVDDSQLPKDRFSAERLKGVDSTLKIQPAKLEDSAVYLCASSSPPSGNEQFFGPGTRLTVL.

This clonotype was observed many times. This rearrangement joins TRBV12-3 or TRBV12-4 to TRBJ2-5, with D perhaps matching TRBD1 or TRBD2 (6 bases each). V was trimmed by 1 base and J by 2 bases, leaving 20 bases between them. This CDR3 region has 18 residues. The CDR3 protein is CASSLGWGAGAFQETQYF. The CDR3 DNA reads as TGTGCCAGCAGTTTAGGGTGGGGGGCTGGAGCTTTTCAAGAGACCCAGTACTTC.

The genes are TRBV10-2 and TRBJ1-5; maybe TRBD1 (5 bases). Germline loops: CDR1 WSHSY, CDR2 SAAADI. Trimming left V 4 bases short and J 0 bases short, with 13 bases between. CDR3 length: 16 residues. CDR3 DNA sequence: TGCGCCAGCAGTGGCCAGGGCCGAAGTAGCAATCAGCCCCAGCATTTT. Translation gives CASSGQGRSSNQPQHF.

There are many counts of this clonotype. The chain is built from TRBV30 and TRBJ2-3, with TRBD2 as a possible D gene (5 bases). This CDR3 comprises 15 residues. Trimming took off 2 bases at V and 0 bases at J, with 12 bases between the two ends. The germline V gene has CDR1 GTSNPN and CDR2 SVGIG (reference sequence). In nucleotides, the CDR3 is TGTGCCTGGAGTTCCGGAGGAGCTAGCACAGATACGCAGTATTTT. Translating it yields CAWSSGGASTDTQYF. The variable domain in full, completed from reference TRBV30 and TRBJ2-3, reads SQTIHQWPATLVQPVGSPLSLECTVEGTSNPNLYWYRQAAGRGLQLLFYSVGIGQISSEVPQNLSASRPQDRQFILSSKKLLLSDSGFYLCAWSSGGASTDTQYFGPGTRLTVL.

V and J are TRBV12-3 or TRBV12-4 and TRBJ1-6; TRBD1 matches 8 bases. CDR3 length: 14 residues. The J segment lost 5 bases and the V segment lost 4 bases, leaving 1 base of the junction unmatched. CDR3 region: CASSSGQDNSPLHF. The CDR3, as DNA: TGTGCCAGCAGTTCGGGACAGGATAATTCACCCCTCCACTTT.

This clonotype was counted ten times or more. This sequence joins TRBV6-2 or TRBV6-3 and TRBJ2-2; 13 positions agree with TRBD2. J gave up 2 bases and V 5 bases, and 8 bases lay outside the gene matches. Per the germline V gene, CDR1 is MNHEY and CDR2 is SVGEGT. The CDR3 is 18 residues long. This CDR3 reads CASSPRLAGGFNTGELFF. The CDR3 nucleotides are TGTGCCAGCAGTCCTCGACTAGCGGGGGGCTTTAACACCGGGGAGCTGTTTTTT.

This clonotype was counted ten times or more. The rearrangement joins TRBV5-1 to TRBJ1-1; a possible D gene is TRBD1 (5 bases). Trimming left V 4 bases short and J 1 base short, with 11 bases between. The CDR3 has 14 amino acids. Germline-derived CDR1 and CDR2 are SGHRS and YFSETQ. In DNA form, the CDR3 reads TGCGCCAGCAGCCTACAGGCTTCGAACACTGAAGCTTTCTTT. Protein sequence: CASSLQASNTEAFF.

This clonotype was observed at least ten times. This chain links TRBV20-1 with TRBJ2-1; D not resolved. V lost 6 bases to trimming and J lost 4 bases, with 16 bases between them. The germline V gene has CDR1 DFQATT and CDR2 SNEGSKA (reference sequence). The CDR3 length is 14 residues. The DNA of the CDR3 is TGCAGTGCGACCTCAGAGCACGATTACAATGAGCAGTTCTTC. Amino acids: CSATSEHDYNEQFF.

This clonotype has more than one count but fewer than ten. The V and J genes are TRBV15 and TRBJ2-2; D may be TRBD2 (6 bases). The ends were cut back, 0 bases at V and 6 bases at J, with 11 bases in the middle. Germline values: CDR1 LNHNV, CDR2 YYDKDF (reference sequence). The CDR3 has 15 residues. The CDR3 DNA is TGTGCCACCAGCAGAGATCGACTAGGAGCCGGGGAGCTGTTTTTT. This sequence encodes CATSRDRLGAGELFF.

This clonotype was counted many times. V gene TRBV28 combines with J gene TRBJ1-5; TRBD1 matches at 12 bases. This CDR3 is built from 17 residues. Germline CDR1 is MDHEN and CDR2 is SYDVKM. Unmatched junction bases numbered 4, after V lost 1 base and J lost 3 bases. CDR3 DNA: TGTGCCAGCAGTTTATCGGGGACAGGGGGCCCCAATCAGCCCCAGCATTTT. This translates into CASSLSGTGGPNQPQHF.

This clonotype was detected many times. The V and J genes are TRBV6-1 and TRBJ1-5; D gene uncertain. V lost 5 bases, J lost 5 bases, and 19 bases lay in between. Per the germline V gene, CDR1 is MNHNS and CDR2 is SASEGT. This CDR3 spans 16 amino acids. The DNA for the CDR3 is TGTGCCAGCAGTTATTCCGGTCAGCCTCGAGATCAGCCCCAGCATTTT. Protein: CASSYSGQPRDQPQHF.

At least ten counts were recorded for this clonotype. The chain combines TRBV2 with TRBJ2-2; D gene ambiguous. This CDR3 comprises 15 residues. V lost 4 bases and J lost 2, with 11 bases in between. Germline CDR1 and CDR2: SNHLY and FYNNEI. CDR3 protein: CASSAESQNTGELFF. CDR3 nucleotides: TGTGCCAGCAGTGCAGAAAGCCAAAACACCGGGGAGCTGTTTTTT. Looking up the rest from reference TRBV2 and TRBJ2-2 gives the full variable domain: EPEVTQTPSHQVTQMGQEVILRCVPISNHLYFYWYRQILGQKVEFLVSFYNNEISEKSEIFDDQFSVERPDGSNFTLKIRSTKLEDSAMYFCASSAESQNTGELFFGEGSRLTVL.

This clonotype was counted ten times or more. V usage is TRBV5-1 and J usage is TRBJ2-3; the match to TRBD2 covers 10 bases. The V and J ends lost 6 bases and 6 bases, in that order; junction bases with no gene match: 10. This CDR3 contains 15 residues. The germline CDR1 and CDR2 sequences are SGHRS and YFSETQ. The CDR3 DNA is TGCGCCAGCACCTATATAGCGGGGGGCTTGGATACGCAGTATTTT. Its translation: CASTYIAGGLDTQYF.

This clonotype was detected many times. For the CDR3, the DNA is TGTGCCAGCAGCACGGCGGGGGGTTCGTACGAGCAGTACTTC. Protein: CASSTAGGSYEQYF. The chain has TRBV2 and TRBJ2-7, with 8 bases that match TRBD2. Germline CDR1 SNHLY, CDR2 FYNNEI. Trimming at V came to 6 bases and at J to 4 bases, leaving 8 bases not matched to a gene. The CDR3 contains 14 residues.